The present T cell receptor beta chain was sequenced within a study of neurological immune-mediated disorders. General observations from the study: HTLV-1-associated myelopathy displayed the greatest TCR clonal expansion, and multiple sclerosis exhibited the smallest, lower than that of healthy controls.

TCRdb used MiXCR to reprocess the 5' RACE reads, holding one entry per CDR3 protein. Of 77,000 or so distinct CDR3 sequences listed, approximately 9.4% were seen once; the top ten hold 1.5% to 2%. Germline V gene sequence: CDR1 MDHEN, CDR2 SYDVKM. V was clipped by 3 bases and J by 5 bases; unmatched bases: 5. The CDR3 loop spans 15 amino acids. This clonotype was observed a few times. Its antigen is not identified. V and J are TRBV28 and TRBJ1-4; TRBD1 matches 8 bases. Material for sequencing was PBMCs. The TCR sequence derives from a man aged 45-65 years in good health. The CDR3 reads CASSFIRGQNEKLFF. In DNA, the CDR3 is TGTGCCAGCAGTTTCATCAGGGGGCAGAATGAAAAACTGTTTTTT.